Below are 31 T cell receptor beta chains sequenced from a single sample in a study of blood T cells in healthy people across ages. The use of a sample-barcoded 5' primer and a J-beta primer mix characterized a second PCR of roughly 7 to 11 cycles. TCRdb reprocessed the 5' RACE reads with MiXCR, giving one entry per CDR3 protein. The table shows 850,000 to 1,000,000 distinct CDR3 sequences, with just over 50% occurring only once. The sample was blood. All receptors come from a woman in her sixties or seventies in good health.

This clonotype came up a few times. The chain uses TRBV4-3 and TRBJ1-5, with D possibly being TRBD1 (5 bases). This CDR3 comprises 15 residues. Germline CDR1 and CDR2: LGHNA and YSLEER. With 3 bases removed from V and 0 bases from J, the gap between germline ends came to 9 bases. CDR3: CASSQGLLSNQPQHF. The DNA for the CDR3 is TGCGCCAGCAGCCAGGGACTCCTTAGCAATCAGCCCCAGCATTTT.

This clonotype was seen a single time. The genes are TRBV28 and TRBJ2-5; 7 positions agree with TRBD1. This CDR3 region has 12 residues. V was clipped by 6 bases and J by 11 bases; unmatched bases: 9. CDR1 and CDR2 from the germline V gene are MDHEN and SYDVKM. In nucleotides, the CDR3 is TGTGCCAGCAGCTCGGGACAGCTGAAGCAGTACTTC. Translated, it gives CASSSGQLKQYF.

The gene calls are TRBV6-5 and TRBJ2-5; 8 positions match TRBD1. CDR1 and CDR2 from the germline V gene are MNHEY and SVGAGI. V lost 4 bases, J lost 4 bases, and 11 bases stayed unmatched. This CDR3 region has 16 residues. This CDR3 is CASSSRDRGRRETQYF. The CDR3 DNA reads TGTGCCAGCAGTTCCCGCGACAGGGGCAGGCGAGAGACCCAGTACTTC.

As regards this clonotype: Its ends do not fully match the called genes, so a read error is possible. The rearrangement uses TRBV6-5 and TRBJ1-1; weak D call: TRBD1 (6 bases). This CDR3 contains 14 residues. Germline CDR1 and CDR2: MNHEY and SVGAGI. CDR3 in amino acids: CVSSSTGSWTEAFF. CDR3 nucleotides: TGTGTCAGCAGTTCAACAGGGAGTTGGACTGAAGCTTTCTTT.

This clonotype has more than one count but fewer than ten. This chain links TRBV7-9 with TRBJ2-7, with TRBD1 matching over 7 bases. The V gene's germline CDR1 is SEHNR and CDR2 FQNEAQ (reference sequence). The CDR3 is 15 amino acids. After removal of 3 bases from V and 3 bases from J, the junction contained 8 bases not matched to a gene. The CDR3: CASSLSGQNFYEQYF. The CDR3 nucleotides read TGTGCCAGCAGCTTGTCGGGACAGAACTTCTACGAGCAGTACTTC.

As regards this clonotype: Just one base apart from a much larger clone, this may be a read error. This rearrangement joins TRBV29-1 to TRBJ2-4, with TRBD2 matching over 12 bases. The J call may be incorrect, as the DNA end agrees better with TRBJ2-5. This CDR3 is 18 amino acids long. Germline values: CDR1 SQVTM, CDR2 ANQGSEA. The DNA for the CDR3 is TGCAGCGCCCAGACTAGCGGGAGTAAGCATGGGATTCGGAAGACCCAGTACTTC. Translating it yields CSAQTSGSKHGIRKTQYF.

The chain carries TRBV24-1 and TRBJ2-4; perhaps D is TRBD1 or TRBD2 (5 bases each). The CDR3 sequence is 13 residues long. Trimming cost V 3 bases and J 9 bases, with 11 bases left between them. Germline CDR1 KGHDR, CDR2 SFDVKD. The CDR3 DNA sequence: TGTGCCACCAGTGATGTCAGGGACGTCATTCAGTACTTC. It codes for CATSDVRDVIQYF.

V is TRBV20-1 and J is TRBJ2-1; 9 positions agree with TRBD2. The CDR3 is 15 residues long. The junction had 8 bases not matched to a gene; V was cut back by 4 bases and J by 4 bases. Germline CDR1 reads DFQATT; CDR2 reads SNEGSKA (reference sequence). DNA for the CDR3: TGCAGTGCTACCGTTAGCGGGAGTGAGTACAATGAGCAGTTCTTC. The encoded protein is CSATVSGSEYNEQFF.

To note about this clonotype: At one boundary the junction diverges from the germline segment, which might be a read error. CDR3: CSAPGSQEAQYF. CDR3 DNA sequence: TGCAGTGCTCCCGGGAGCCAAGAGGCCCAGTACTTC. The rearrangement links TRBV20-1 to TRBJ2-5, with a weak D call TRBD2 (6 bases). The germline gives CDR1 DFQATT, CDR2 SNEGSKA (reference sequence). CDR3 length equals 12 residues.

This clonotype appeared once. CDR3 residues: CASSTQANYGYTF. The CDR3 DNA sequence: TGTGCCAGCAGTACACAGGCTAACTATGGCTACACCTTC. This chain links TRBV28 with TRBJ1-2; D possibly corresponds to TRBD1 (5 bases). Germline-derived CDR1 and CDR2 are MDHEN and SYDVKM. The CDR3 length is 13 residues. V was cut by 5 bases and J by 0 bases, with 7 bases left in between.

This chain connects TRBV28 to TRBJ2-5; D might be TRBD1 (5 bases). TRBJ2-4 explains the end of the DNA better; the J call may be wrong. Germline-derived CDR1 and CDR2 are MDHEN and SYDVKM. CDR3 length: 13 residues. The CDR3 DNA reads TGTGCCAGCAGTTCAGGGTCCTTGAACATTCAGTACTTC. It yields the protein CASSSGSLNIQYF.

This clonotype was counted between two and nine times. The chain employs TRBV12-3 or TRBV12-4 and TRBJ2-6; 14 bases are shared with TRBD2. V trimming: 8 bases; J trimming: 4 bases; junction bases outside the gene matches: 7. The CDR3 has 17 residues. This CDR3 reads CASLMGLAGAGANVLTF. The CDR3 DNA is TGTGCCAGCCTAATGGGACTAGCGGGAGCCGGGGCCAACGTCCTGACTTTC.

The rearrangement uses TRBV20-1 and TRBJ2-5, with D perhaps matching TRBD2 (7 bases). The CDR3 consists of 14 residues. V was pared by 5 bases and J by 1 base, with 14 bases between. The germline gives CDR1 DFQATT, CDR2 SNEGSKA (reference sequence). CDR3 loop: CSAYREGFQETQYF. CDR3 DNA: TGCAGTGCTTACAGGGAGGGGTTCCAAGAGACCCAGTACTTC.

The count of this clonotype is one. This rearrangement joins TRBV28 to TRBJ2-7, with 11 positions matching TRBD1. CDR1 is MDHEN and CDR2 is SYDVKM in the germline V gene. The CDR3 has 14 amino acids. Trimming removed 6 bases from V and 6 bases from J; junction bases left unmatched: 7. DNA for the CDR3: TGTGCCAGCAGAAATCACGGGACAGGGGGCGAGCAGTACTTC. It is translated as CASRNHGTGGEQYF.

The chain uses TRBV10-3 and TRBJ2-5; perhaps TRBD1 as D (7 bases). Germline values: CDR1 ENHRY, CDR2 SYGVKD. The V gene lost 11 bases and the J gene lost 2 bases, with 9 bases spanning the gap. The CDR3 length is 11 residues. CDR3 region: CAAGQQETQYF. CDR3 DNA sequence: TGTGCCGCGGGACAGCAAGAGACCCAGTACTTC.

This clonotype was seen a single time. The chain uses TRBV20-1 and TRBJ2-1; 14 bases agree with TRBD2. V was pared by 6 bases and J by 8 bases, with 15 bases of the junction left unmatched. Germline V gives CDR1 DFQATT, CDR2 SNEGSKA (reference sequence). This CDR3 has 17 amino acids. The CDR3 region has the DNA TGCAGTGCACCCGCTCTTCCGGGACTAGCGGGAGTCTATGAGCAGTTCTTC. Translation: CSAPALPGLAGVYEQFF.

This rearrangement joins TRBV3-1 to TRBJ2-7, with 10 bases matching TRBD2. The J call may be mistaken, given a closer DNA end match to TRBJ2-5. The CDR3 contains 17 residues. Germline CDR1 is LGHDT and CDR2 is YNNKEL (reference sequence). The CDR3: CASSQDTGTSARKTQYF. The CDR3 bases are TGTGCCAGCAGCCAAGATACCGGGACTAGCGCTCGGAAGACCCAGTACTTC.

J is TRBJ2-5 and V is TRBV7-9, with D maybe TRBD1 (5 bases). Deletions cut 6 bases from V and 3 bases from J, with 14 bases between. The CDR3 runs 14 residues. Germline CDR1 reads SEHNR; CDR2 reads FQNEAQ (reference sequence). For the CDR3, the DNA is TGTGCCAGCAGTCGAGGTGGCAGGGAAGAGACCCAGTACTTC. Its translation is CASSRGGREETQYF.

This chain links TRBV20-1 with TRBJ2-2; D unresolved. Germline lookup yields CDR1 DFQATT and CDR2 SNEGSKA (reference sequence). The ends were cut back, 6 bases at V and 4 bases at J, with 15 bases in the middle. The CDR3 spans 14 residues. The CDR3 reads CSAQTVPGTGELFF. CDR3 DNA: TGCAGTGCCCAGACCGTTCCGGGCACCGGGGAGCTGTTTTTT.

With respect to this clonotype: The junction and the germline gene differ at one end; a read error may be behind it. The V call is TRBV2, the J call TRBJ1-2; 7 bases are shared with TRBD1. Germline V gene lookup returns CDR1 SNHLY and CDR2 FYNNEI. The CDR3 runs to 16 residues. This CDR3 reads CANSALRRDRTYGYTF. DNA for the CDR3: TGTGCCAACAGTGCGCTACGTCGGGACAGAACTTATGGCTACACCTTC. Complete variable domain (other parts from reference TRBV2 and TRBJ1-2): EPEVTQTPSHQVTQMGQEVILRCVPISNHLYFYWYRQILGQKVEFLVSFYNNEISEKSEIFDDQFSVERPDGSNFTLKIRSTKLEDSAMYFCANSALRRDRTYGYTFGSGTRLTVV.

CDR3 DNA sequence: TGTGCCAGCGGCGGGCGACAGGGCGGCAATCAGCCCCAGCATTTT. Its protein is CASGGRQGGNQPQHF. The chain couples TRBV21-1 to TRBJ1-5; the table names TRBD1, a call not compared with the DNA. TRBV21-1 is flagged as a pseudogene. The CDR3 is made up of 15 amino acids.

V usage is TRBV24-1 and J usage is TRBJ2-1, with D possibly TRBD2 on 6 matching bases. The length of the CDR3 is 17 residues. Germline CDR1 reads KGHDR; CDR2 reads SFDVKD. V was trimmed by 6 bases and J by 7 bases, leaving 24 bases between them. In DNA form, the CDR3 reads TGTGCCACCAGTACGAGGGTTCTAGCGAGAGATTTTAATGAGCAGTTCTTC. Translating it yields CATSTRVLARDFNEQFF.

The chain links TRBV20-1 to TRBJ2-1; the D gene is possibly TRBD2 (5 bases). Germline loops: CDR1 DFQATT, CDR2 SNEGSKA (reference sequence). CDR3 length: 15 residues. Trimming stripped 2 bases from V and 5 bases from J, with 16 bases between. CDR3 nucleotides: TGCAGTGCTAGAAGGGCCGGGAATAAGGACAATGAGCAGTTCTTC. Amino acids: CSARRAGNKDNEQFF.

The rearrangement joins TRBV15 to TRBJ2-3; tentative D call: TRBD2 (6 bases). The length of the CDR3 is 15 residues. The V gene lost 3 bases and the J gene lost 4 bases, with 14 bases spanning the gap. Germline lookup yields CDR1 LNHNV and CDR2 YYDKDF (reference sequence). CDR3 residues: CATSRLAEGPDTQYF. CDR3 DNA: TGTGCCACCAGCAGGTTAGCGGAAGGCCCAGATACGCAGTATTTT.

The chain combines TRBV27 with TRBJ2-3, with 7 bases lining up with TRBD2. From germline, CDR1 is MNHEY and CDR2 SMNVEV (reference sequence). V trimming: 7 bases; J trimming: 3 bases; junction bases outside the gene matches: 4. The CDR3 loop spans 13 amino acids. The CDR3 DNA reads TGTGCCAGCAAGCTAGCGGATACAGATACGCAGTATTTT. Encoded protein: CASKLADTDTQYF.

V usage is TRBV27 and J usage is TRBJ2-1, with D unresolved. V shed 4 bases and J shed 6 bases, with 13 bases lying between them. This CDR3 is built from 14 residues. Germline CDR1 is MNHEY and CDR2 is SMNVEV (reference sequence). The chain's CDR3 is CASSSSSNVNEQFF. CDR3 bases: TGTGCCAGCAGTTCCTCGTCTAACGTCAATGAGCAGTTCTTC.

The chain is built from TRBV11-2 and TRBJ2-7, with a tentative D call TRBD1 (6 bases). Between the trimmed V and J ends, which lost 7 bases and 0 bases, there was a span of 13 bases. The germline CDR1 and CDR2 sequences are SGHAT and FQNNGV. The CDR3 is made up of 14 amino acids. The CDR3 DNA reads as TGTGCCAGCAAACTAACAGGGAGCTCCTACGAGCAGTACTTC. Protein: CASKLTGSSYEQYF. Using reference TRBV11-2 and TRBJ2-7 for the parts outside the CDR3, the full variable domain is EAGVAQSPRYKIIEKRQSVAFWCNPISGHATLYWYQQILGQGPKLLIQFQNNGVVDDSQLPKDRFSAERLKGVDSTLKIQPAKLEDSAVYLCASKLTGSSYEQYFGPGTRLTVT.

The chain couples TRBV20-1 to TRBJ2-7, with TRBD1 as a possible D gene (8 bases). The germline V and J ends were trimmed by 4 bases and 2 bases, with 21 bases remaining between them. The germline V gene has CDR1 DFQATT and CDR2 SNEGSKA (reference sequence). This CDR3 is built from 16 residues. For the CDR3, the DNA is TGCAGTGCTAACACAGGGGGGGGAGGGATGCCCTACGAGCAGTACTTC. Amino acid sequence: CSANTGGGGMPYEQYF.

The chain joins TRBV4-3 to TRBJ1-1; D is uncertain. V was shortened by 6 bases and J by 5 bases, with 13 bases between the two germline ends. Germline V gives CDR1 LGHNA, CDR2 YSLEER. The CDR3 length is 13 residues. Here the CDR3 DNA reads TGCGCCAGCAGGGAGGATGGATGGACTGAAGCTTTCTTT. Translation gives CASREDGWTEAFF.

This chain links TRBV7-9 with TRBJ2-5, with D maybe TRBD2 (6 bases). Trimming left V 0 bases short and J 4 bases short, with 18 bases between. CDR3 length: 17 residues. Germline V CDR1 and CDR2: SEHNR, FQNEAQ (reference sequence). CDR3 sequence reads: CASSLASSRDTRETQYF. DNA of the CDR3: TGTGCCAGCAGCTTAGCTAGTTCGCGGGATACTCGAGAGACCCAGTACTTC.

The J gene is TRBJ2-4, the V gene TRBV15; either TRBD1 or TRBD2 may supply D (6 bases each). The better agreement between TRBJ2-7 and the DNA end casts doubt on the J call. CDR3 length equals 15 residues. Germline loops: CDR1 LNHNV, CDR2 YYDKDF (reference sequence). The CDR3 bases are TGTGCCACCGGCGCAAGGGGGGAGCCTCCCTACGAGCAGTACTTC. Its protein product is CATGARGEPPYEQYF.